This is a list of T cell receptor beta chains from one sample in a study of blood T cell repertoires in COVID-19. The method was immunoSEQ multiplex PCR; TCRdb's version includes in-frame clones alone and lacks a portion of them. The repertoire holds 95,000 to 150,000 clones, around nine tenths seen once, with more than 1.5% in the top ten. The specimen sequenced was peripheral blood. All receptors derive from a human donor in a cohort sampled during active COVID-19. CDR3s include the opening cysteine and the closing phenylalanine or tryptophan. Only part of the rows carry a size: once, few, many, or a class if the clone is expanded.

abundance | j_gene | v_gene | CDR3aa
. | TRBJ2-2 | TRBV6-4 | CASSGTSGNTGELFF
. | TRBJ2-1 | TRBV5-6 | CASSVRDRYNEQFF
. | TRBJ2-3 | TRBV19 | CASRRTGGADTQYF
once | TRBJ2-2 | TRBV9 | CASSVGGDHGELFF
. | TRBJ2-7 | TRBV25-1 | CASSDYRRNEQYF
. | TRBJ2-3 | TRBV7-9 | CASSLEGSTDTQYF
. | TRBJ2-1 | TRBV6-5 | CASTQDRGRLEQFF
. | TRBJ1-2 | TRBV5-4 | CASSRGAGDGGYTF
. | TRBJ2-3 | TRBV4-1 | CASSPRAGGQQYF
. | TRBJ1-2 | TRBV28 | CASSPATGVHGYTF
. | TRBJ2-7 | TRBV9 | CASSVGVLGWYEQYF
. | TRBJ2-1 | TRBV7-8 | CASSPGTSRSSYNEQFF
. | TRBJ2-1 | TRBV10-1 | CATSPKGAYNEQFF
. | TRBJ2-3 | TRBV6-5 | CASTARQRTDTQYF
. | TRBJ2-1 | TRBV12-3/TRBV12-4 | CASILAGREQFF
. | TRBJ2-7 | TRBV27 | CASSLSGVSYEQYF
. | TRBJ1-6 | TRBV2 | CASSEAGQRNSPLHF
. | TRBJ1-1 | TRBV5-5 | CASSLTGKAEAFF
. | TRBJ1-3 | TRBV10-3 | CAISESGGARSGNTIYF
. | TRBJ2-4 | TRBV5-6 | CASSLQGNIQYF
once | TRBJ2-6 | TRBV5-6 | CASSLGPGTASGANVLTF
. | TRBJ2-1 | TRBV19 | CASSITGEAYNEQFF